The 19 T cell receptor beta chains given below trace back to one sample, sequenced in a study of post-analysis software for immune sequencing data (dated by TCRdb to about 2015). Their specific antigens are unknown. Library prep was done by PCR. Sequencing took place on an Illumina HiSeq 2500. Unique molecular identifiers were incorporated into TCR beta cDNA libraries to reduce PCR and sequencing biases. TCRdb redid the processing of the public reads, applying fastp at Q25 and MiXCR, and retained in-frame beta chains. Identical CDR3 protein sequences are pooled into one entry, listed with their most common genes and DNA. For this sample the table gives around 180,000 distinct CDR3 sequences, of which about 32% were detected only once. Together, the top ten hold approximately 1.6% of the sample. General conclusions and limits of the study: A handful of TRBV segments, including TRBV5-6, TRBV5-1 and TRBV20-1, were significantly more frequent in patients than controls.

Source material: blood. All receptors derive from a girl aged 5 to 17 with multiple sclerosis.

This clonotype occurred many times. J is TRBJ2-7 and V is TRBV29-1; TRBD1 agrees at 9 bases. CDR3 length: 12 amino acids. The V and J ends lost 8 bases and 5 bases, in that order; junction bases with no gene match: 7. Germline loops: CDR1 SQVTM, CDR2 ANQGSEA. The CDR3 DNA follows: TGCAGCCAGTACAGGGGGCTTGACGAGCAGTACTTC. Amino acid sequence: CSQYRGLDEQYF.

In the case of this clonotype: A much larger clonotype is one base distant, so this may be a read error. The chain combines TRBV12-3 or TRBV12-4 with TRBJ2-7; maybe TRBD1 (6 bases). This CDR3 region has 14 residues. V shed 3 bases and J shed 10 bases, with 19 bases lying between them. CDR3 residues: CASSFGRGNGAQYF. The CDR3 DNA reads as TGTGCCAGCAGTTTTGGCAGGGGAAACGGCGCCCAGTACTTC.

This clonotype was observed at least ten times. The chain uses TRBV10-2 and TRBJ2-7; D is uncertain. CDR1 and CDR2 from the germline V gene are WSHSY and SAAADI. The CDR3 is 13 amino acids. V was clipped by 8 bases and J by 6 bases, with 17 bases between them. CDR3 sequence: CASLRQGSGEQYF. CDR3 DNA: TGCGCCAGCCTACGCCAAGGTTCGGGCGAGCAGTACTTC.

To note about this clonotype: A read error is possible here, since a much larger clone lies one base away. The V call is TRBV20-1, the J call TRBJ2-5; D gene uncertain. Germline V lookup: CDR1 DFQATT, CDR2 SNEGSKA (reference sequence). The CDR3 contains 12 residues. This chain's CDR3 is CSAGDEAETQYF. The CDR3 coding sequence is TGCAGTGCTGGAGATGAGGCGGAGACCCAGTACTTC.

The chain joins TRBV12-3 or TRBV12-4 to TRBJ2-7, with 8 bases that match TRBD2. The CDR3 totals 15 residues. V trimming: 1 base; J trimming: 2 bases; junction bases outside the gene matches: 4. The CDR3 coding sequence is TGTGCCAGCAGTTTAGGGGGACTAGGGACCTACGAGCAGTACTTC. Amino acids: CASSLGGLGTYEQYF.

The chain carries TRBV12-5 and TRBJ2-5; 15 nucleotides line up with TRBD2. The CDR3 loop spans 15 amino acids. CDR1 and CDR2 from the germline V gene are LGHNT and FRNRAP. Trimming removed 6 bases from V and 11 bases from J; junction bases left unmatched: 10. The CDR3 sequence is CASGAGTSGRNEQYF. For the CDR3, the DNA is TGTGCTAGTGGCGCCGGGACTAGCGGGAGGAATGAGCAGTACTTC.

This chain connects TRBV27 to TRBJ2-7; maybe TRBD2 (5 bases). The germline CDR1 and CDR2 sequences are MNHEY and SMNVEV (reference sequence). V gave up 2 bases and J gave up 7 bases, with 24 bases separating them. The CDR3 sequence is 17 residues long. Here the CDR3 reads CASSLRASLTSYNEQYF. The CDR3 region has the DNA TGTGCCAGCAGTTTAAGGGCTAGCTTAACCTCCTACAATGAGCAGTACTTC.

The chain uses TRBV5-1 and TRBJ2-3; D perhaps matches TRBD2 (6 bases). The germline CDR1 and CDR2 sequences are SGHRS and YFSETQ. The CDR3 is made up of 14 amino acids. V was pared by 7 bases and J by 6 bases, with 18 bases between. The CDR3 is CASGPLAPRDTQYF. As DNA, the CDR3 is TGCGCCAGCGGTCCCCTAGCGCCTCGGGATACGCAGTATTTT.

This clonotype was detected only once. Germline is not matched at one junction end, which may reflect a read error. The gene calls are TRBV3-1 and TRBJ2-5; TRBD1 matches at 7 bases. The J call may be in error: the DNA end matches TRBJ2-7 better. CDR1 is LGHDT, CDR2 YNNKEL, per germline (reference sequence). The CDR3 consists of 13 residues. Here the CDR3 DNA reads TGTGCCGGCAGCATCGCAGGGGGTTCCGAGCAGTACTTC. It translates to CAGSIAGGSEQYF.

Worth noting for this clonotype: This clone may be a read error of a much larger clone one base away. The rearrangement joins TRBV6-1 to TRBJ1-2; perhaps TRBD1 as D (5 bases). Germline assignment: CDR1 MNHNS and CDR2 SASEGT. Trimming removed 11 bases from V and 8 bases from J, with 15 bases in between. The CDR3 is 11 amino acids. The CDR3 region has the DNA TGTGCCTGCGGGGCAGGGACCGGCTACACCTTC. Protein product: CACGAGTGYTF.

This clonotype was counted ten times or more. The rearrangement uses TRBV7-3 and TRBJ2-1; TRBD2 agrees at 8 bases. The CDR3 contains 14 residues. Germline CDR1 SGHTA, CDR2 FQGTGA. Losses at the gene ends were 5 bases for V and 5 bases for J; bases not matched to a gene: 5. CDR3 protein: CASSLGGLDNEQFF. CDR3 bases: TGTGCCAGCAGCCTTGGGGGACTAGACAATGAGCAGTTCTTC.

The table lists this clonotype with many counts. This chain connects TRBV27 to TRBJ1-1; D is perhaps TRBD1 (5 bases). From germline, CDR1 is MNHEY and CDR2 SMNVEV (reference sequence). The V end was cut by 6 bases, the J end by 4 bases, with 15 bases between. CDR3 length equals 14 residues. CDR3 loop: CASSLEWGGTEAFF. In DNA, the CDR3 is TGTGCCAGCAGCCTAGAGTGGGGGGGCACTGAAGCTTTCTTT.

This clonotype occurred a few times. This CDR3 is CASSKKFSATDTGELFF. The CDR3 DNA is TGTGCCAGCAGCAAAAAATTTAGCGCGACGGACACCGGGGAGCTGTTTTTT. The chain recombines TRBV21-1 with TRBJ2-2; the table's D call of TRBD2 was not tested on the DNA. TRBV21-1 has pseudogene status. The CDR3 runs 17 residues.

V gene TRBV6-5 combines with J gene TRBJ2-7; 8 bases align to TRBD2. The V gene end was trimmed by 3 bases and the J gene end by 6 bases; junction bases not matched to a gene: 4. Germline V gene lookup returns CDR1 MNHEY and CDR2 SVGAGI. CDR3 size: 13 residues. The CDR3 loop is CASSYMAGGEQYF. The CDR3 DNA reads TGTGCCAGCAGTTATATGGCGGGGGGCGAGCAGTACTTC.

The genes are TRBV15 and TRBJ2-2, with a tentative D call TRBD1 (6 bases). Germline assignment: CDR1 LNHNV and CDR2 YYDKDF (reference sequence). This CDR3 is built from 14 residues. V lost 8 bases and J 4 bases, leaving 14 bases between the germline ends. CDR3 sequence (DNA): TGTGCCACCCGTCGGGACACCTCCACCGGGGAGCTGTTTTTT. Amino acid sequence: CATRRDTSTGELFF.

As concerns this clonotype: This may be a read error, as it is one base from a much larger clone. The gene calls are TRBV20-1 and TRBJ2-7; D not resolved. With 2 bases removed from V and 3 bases from J, the gap between germline ends came to 11 bases. Germline values: CDR1 DFQATT, CDR2 SNEGSKA (reference sequence). CDR3 length: 13 amino acids. Here the CDR3 DNA reads TGCAGTGCTAGAATAGTGGGCGGCTACGAGCAGTACTTC. Its translation: CSARIVGGYEQYF.

Regarding this clonotype: Just one base apart from a much larger clone, this may be a read error. This sequence joins TRBV10-3 and TRBJ2-1; 8 nucleotides match TRBD1. The J segment lost 5 bases and the V segment lost 2 bases, leaving 5 bases of the junction unmatched. Germline assignment: CDR1 ENHRY and CDR2 SYGVKD. The CDR3 contains 15 residues. The DNA of the CDR3 is TGTGCCATCAGTGAGAGACAGGGGACCCACAATGAGCAGTTCTTC. Protein: CAISERQGTHNEQFF.

The CDR3 DNA is TGTGCCATCAGAGAGGTATCGAACACCGGGGAGCTGTTTTTT. Translated: CAIREVSNTGELFF. The V and J genes are TRBV10-3 and TRBJ2-2; D not certain. The V and J ends lost 6 bases and 0 bases respectively, with 8 bases between them. The CDR3 totals 14 residues. CDR1 and CDR2 from the germline V gene are ENHRY and SYGVKD.

This clonotype was observed once. This may be a read error, as it is one base from a much larger clone. The rearrangement links TRBV6-5 to TRBJ2-7, with 8 bases aligning to TRBD2. The CDR3 totals 15 residues. Trimming took 0 bases from V and 3 from J; bases not matched to a gene: 4. The germline V gene has CDR1 MNHEY and CDR2 SVGAGI. The CDR3 bases are TGTGCCAGCAGTTACTCTAGCGGGGTCCACTACGAGCAGTACTTC. Translated: CASSYSSGVHYEQYF.